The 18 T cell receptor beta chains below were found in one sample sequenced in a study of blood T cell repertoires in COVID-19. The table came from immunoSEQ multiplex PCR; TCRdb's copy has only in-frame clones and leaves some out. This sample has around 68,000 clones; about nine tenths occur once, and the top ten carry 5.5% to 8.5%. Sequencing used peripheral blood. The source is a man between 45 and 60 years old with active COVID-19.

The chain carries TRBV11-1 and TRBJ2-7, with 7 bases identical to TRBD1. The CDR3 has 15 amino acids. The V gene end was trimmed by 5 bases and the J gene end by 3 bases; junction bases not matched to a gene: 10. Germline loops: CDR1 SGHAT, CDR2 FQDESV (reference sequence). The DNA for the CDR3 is TGTGCCAGCAGCCCGACCTCCGGGACAGACTACGAGCAGTACTTC. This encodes CASSPTSGTDYEQYF.

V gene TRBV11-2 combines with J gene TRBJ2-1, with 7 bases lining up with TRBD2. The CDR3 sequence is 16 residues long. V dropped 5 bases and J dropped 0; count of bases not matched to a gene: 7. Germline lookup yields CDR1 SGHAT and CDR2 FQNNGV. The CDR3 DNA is TGTGCCAGCAGCGCGACGACTAGCCCCTCCTACAATGAGCAGTTCTTC. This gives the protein CASSATTSPSYNEQFF.

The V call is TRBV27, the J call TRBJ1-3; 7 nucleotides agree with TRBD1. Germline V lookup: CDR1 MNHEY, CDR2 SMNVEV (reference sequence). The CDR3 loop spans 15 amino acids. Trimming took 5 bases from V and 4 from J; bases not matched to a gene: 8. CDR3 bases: TGTGCCAGCAGTGATCGGGACAGTGCGGGAAACACCATATATTTT. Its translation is CASSDRDSAGNTIYF.

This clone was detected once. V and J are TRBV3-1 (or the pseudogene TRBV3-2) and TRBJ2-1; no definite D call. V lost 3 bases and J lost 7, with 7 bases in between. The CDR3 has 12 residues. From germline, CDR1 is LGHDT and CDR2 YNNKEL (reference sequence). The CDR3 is CASSHLGNEQFF. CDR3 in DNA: TGTGCCAGCAGCCACCTCGGGAATGAGCAGTTCTTC.

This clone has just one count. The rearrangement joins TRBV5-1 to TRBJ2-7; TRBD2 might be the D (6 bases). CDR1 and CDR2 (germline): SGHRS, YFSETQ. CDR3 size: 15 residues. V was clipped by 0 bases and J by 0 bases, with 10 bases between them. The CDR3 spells CASSLDGSRSYEQYF. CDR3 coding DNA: TGCGCCAGCAGCTTGGACGGGAGCCGCTCCTACGAGCAGTACTTC.

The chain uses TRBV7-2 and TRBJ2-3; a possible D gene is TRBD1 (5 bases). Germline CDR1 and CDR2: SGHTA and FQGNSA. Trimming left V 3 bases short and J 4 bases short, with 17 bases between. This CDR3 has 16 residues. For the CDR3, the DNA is TGTGCCAGCAGCTTCTCACGGCCAGGGCCGGCAGATACGCAGTATTTT. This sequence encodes CASSFSRPGPADTQYF.

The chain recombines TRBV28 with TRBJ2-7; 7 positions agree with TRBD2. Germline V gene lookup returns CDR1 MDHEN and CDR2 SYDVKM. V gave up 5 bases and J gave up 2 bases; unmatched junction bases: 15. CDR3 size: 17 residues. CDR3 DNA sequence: TGTGCCAGCAGTCCTCCCGTAGAGACTAGCCGAGCCTACGAGCAGTACTTC. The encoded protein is CASSPPVETSRAYEQYF.

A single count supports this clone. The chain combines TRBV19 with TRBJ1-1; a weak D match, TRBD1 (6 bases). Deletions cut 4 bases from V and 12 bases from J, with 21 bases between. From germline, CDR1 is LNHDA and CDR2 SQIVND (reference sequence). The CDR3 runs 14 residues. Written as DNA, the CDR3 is TGTGCCAGTAGTACCCCCGGCGGGGGCCGAGGAACTTTCTTT. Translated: CASSTPGGGRGTFF.

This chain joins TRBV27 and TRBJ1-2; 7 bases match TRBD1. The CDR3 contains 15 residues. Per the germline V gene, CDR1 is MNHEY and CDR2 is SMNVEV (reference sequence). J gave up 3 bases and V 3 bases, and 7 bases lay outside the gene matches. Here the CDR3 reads CASSFTLQGYYGYTF. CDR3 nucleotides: TGTGCCAGCAGTTTCACACTACAGGGGTACTATGGCTACACCTTC.

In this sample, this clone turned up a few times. This CDR3 is CASSLSGESTYEQYF. The DNA for the CDR3 is TGTGCCAGCAGCTTAAGCGGGGAGTCGACCTACGAGCAGTACTTC. V is TRBV4-2 and J is TRBJ2-7; 7 bases align to TRBD2. Per the germline V gene, CDR1 is LGHNA and CDR2 is YNFKEQ. The CDR3 runs 15 residues. With 5 bases clipped from V and 2 bases from J, the junction kept 9 bases outside the gene matches.

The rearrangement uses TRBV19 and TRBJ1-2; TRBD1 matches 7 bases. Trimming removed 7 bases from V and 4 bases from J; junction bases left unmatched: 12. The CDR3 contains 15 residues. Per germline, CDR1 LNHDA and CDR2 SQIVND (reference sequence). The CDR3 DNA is TGTGCCAGTACCACACCTCGGACAGGACCCTATGGCTACACCTTC. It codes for CASTTPRTGPYGYTF.

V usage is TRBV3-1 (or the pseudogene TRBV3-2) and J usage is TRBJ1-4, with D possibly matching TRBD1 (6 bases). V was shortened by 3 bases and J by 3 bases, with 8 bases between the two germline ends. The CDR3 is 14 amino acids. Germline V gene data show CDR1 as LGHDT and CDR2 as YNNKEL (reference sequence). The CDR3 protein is CASSQGAANEKLFF. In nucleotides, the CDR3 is TGTGCCAGCAGCCAGGGGGCGGCTAATGAAAAACTGTTTTTT.

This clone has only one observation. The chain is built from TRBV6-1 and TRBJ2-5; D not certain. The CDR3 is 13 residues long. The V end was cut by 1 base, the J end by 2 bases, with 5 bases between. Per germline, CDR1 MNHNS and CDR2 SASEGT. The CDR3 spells CASSEVAQETQYF. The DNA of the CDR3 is TGTGCCAGCAGTGAAGTGGCACAAGAGACCCAGTACTTC.

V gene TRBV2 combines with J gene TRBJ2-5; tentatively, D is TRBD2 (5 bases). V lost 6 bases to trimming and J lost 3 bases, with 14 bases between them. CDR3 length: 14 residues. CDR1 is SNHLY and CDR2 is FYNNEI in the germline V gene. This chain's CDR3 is CASRSDRGEETQYF. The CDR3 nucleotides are TGTGCCAGCAGAAGCGACCGGGGTGAAGAGACCCAGTACTTC.

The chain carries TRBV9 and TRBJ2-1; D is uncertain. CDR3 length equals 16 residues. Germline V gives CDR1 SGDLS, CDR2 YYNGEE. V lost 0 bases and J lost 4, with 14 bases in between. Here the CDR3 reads CASSVAVSSRYNEQFF. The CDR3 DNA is TGTGCCAGCAGCGTAGCTGTAAGTTCGCGGTACAATGAGCAGTTCTTC.

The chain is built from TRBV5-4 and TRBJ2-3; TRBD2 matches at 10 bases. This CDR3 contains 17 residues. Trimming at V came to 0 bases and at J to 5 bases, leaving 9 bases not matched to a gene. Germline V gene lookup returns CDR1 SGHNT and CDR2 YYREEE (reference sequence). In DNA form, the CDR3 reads TGTGCCAGCAGCTTGGGGGGCCAAGCGGGGGGGCAAGATACGCAGTATTTT. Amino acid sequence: CASSLGGQAGGQDTQYF.

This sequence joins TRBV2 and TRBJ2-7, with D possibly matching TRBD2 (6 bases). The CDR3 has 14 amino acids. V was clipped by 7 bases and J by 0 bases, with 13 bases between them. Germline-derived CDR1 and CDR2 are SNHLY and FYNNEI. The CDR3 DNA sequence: TGTGCCAGCACCTGGGGGGAAAGCTCCTACGAGCAGTACTTC. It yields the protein CASTWGESSYEQYF.

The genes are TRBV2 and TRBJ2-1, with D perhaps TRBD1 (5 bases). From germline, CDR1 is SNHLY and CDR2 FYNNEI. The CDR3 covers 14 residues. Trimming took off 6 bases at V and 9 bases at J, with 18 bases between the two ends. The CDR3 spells CASRPGQGSSEQFF. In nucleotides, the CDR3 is TGTGCCAGCAGGCCCGGGCAGGGAAGCAGTGAGCAGTTCTTC. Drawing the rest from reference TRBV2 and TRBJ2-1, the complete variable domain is EPEVTQTPSHQVTQMGQEVILRCVPISNHLYFYWYRQILGQKVEFLVSFYNNEISEKSEIFDDQFSVERPDGSNFTLKIRSTKLEDSAMYFCASRPGQGSSEQFFGPGTRLTVL.